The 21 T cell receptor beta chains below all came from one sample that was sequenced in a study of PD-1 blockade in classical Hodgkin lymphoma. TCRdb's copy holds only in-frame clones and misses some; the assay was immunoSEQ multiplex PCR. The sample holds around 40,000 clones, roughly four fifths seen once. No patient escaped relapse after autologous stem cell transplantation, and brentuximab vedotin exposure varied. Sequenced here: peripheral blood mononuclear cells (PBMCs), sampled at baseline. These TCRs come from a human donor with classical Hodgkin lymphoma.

The CDR3 here is CASSLDLAAMYF. The CDR3 bases are TGTGCCAGCAGCTTAGATCTGGCAGCAATGTACTTC. The chain joins TRBV11-3 to TRBJ2-7; D unclear. The CDR3 is 12 residues long. Trimming shortened V by 0 bases and J by 12 bases, and 12 bases separated the two germline ends. Per germline, CDR1 SGHNT and CDR2 YENEEA.

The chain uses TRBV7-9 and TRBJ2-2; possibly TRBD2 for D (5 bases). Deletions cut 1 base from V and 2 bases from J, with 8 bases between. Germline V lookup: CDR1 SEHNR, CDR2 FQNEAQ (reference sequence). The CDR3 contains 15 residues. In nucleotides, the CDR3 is TGTGCCAGCAGCTTAGTTTGGACTAACACCGGGGAGCTGTTTTTT. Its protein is CASSLVWTNTGELFF.

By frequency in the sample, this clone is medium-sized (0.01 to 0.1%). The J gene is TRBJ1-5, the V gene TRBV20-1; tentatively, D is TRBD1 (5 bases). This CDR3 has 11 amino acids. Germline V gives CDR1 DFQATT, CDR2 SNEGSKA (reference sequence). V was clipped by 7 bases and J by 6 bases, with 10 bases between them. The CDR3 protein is CSVAGGQPQHF. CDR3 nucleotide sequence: TGCAGTGTCGCTGGGGGTCAGCCCCAGCATTTT.

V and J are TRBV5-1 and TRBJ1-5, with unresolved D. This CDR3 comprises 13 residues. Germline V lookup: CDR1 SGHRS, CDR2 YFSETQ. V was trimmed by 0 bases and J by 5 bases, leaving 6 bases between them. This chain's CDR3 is CASSLDGDQPQHF. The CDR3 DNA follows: TGCGCCAGCAGCTTGGACGGCGATCAGCCCCAGCATTTT.

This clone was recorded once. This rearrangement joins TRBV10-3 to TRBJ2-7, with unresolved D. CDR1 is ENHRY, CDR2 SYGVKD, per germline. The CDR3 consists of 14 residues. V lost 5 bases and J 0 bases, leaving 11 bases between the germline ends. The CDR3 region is CAISSTRLSYEQYF. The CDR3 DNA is TGTGCCATCAGTTCTACACGGCTCTCCTACGAGCAGTACTTC.

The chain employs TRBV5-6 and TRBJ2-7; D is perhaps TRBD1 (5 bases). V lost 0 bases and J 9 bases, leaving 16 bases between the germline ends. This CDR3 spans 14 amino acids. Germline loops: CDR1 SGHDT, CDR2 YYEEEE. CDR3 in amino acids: CASSLAGLGNGQYF. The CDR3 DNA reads TGTGCCAGCAGCTTGGCAGGGTTAGGTAACGGGCAGTACTTC.

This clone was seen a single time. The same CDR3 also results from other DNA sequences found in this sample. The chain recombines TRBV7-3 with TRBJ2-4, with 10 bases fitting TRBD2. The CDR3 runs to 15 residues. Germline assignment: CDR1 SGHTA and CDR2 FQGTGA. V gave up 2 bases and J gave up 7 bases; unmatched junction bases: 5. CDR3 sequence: CASSLASGSGNIQYF. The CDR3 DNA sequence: TGTGCCAGCAGCTTAGCTAGCGGGAGTGGGAACATTCAGTACTTC.

As DNA, the CDR3 is TGTGCCAGCAGCCCGGGACAGGGTTATAATGAGCAGTTCTTC. It encodes CASSPGQGYNEQFF. The chain uses TRBV9 and TRBJ2-1; the match to TRBD1 covers 9 bases. Unmatched junction bases numbered 6, after V lost 4 bases and J lost 7 bases. This CDR3 has 14 residues. The germline V gene has CDR1 SGDLS and CDR2 YYNGEE.

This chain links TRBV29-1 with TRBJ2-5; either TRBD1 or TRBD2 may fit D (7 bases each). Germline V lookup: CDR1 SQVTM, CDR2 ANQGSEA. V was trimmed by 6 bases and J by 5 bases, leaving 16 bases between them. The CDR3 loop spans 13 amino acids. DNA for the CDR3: TGCAGCGTCGGTTACAGGGGAGGGGAGACCCAGTACTTC. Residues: CSVGYRGGETQYF.

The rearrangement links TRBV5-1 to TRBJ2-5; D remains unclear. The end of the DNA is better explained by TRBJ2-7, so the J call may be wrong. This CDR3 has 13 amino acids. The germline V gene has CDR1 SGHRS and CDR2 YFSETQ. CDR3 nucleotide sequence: TGCGCCAGCAGCTTGGAGGCTGGTTACGAGCAGTACTTC. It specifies CASSLEAGYEQYF.

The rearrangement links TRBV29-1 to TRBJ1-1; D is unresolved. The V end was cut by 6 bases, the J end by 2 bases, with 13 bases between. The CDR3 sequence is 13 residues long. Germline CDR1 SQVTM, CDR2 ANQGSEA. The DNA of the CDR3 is TGCAGCGTCCTGGCCCAGTCAAACACTGAAGCTTTCTTT. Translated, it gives CSVLAQSNTEAFF.

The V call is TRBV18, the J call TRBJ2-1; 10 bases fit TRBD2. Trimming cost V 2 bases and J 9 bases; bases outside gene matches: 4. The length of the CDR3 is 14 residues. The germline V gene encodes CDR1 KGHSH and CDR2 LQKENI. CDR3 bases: TGTGCCAGCTCACCAGGGATAGCGGGAGGTGAGCAGTTCTTC. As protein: CASSPGIAGGEQFF.

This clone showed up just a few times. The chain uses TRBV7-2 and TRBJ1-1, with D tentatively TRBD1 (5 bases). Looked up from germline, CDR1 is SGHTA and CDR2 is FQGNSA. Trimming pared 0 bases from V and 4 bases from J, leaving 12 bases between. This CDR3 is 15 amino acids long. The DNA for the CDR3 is TGTGCCAGCAGCTTAGCGCAGGGCCGGGGCACTGAAGCTTTCTTT. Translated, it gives CASSLAQGRGTEAFF.

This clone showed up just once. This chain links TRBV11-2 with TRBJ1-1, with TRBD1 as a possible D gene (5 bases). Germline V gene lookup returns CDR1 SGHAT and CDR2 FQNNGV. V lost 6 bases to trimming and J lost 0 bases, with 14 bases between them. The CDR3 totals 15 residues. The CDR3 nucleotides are TGTGCCAGCAGTTCAAGGACAACTCTGAACACTGAAGCTTTCTTT. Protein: CASSSRTTLNTEAFF.

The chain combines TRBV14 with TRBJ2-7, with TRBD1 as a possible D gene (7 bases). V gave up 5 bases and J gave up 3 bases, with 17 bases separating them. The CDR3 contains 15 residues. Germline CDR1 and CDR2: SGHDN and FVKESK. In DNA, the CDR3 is TGTGCCAGCAGCTCCCAGGGGGGTGTTGGCTACGAGCAGTACTTC. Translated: CASSSQGGVGYEQYF.

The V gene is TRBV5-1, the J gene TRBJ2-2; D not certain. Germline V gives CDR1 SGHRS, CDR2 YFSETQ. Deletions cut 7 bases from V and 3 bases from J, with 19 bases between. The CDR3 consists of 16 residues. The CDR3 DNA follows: TGCGCCAGCTCAACCCCGGAAGGGTGGGACACCGGGGAGCTGTTTTTT. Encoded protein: CASSTPEGWDTGELFF.

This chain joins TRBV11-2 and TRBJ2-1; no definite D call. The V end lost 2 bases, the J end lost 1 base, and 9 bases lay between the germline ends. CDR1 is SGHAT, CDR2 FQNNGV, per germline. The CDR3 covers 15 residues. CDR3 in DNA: TGTGCCAGCAGCTTATCCGGTGAATCCTACAATGAGCAGTTCTTC. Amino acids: CASSLSGESYNEQFF.

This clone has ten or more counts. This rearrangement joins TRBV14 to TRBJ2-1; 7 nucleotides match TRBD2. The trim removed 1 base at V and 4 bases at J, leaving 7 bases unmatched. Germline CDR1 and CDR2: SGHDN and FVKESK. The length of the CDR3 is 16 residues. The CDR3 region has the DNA TGTGCCAGCAGCCAAGCTAGGAGCGGGGATTACAATGAGCAGTTCTTC. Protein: CASSQARSGDYNEQFF.

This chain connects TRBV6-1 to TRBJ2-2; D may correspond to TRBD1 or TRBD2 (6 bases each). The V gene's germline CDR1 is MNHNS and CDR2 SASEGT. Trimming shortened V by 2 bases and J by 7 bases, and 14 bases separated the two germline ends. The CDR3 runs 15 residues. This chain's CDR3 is CASSEWRDIRGELFF. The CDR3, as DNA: TGTGCCAGCAGTGAATGGAGGGACATTCGCGGGGAGCTGTTTTTT.

The DNA for the CDR3 is TGTGCCAGTAGAAGTGGGACAGGGAGCTCAAGGCTGAACACTGAAGCTTTCTTT. It specifies CASRSGTGSSRLNTEAFF. The chain has TRBV19 and TRBJ1-1; 9 nucleotides match TRBD1. The V segment lost 6 bases and the J segment 0 bases; nucleotides outside the gene matches: 14. Germline assignment: CDR1 LNHDA and CDR2 SQIVND (reference sequence). The length of the CDR3 is 18 residues.

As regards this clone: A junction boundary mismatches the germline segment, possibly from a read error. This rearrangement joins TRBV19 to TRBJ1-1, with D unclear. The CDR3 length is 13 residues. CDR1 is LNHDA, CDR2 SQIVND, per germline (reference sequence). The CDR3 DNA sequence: TGTGCCAGTAGTATACGCTTGCGCGAGGTGGGGAAATTT. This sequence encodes CASSIRLREVGKF.